This TCR beta chain was recovered during a study of blood T cell repertoires in COVID-19. As for the study in general: Specimens from acute and convalescent COVID-19 originated in the United States, Italy and Spain.

Generated by immunoSEQ multiplex PCR, the TCRdb table keeps only in-frame clones and is missing some. This table holds about 110,000 clones, 80% to 85% found once. This CDR3 has 15 amino acids. Germline CDR1 LNHDA, CDR2 SQIVND (reference sequence). J was trimmed by 4 bases and V by 4 bases; bases with no gene match: 3. This sequence joins TRBV19 and TRBJ2-1; 11 positions agree with TRBD2. The sequencing input was peripheral blood. The clonotype originates from a man aged 65 to 79 with acute or convalescent COVID-19. CDR3 DNA sequence: TGTGCCAGTAGTAAGGGACTAGCGGATTACAATGAGCAGTTCTTC. This codes for CASSKGLADYNEQFF.